This T cell receptor (beta chain) was captured by sequencing in a study of blood T cells in healthy people across ages. Study summary: Capture via template switching afforded approximately one barcoded beta molecule per two T cells.

V shed 0 bases and J 5 bases; nucleotides not matched to a gene: 5. The CDR3 has 16 residues. Germline-derived CDR1 and CDR2 are SGDLS and YYNGEE. Details on this clonotype: What it binds is not known.

For the second PCR, which ran for about 6 to 11 cycles, a sample-barcoded 5' primer and a J-beta primer mix were used. TCRdb passed the 5' RACE reads through MiXCR, listing each CDR3 protein once. The repertoire includes 1.5 million to 2 million distinct CDR3 sequences, about 39% of them detected once, and around 23% sits in the top ten. Study findings and constraints: Aged donors had fewer naive CD4+ cells and lower diversity than long-lived donors. A roughly linear fall in TCR beta diversity per million T cells was seen with increasing age.

This TCR derives from a human donor in good health. The material sequenced was blood. V gene TRBV9 combines with J gene TRBJ1-4; TRBD1 matches at 9 bases. CDR3 in DNA: TGTGCCAGCAGCGTAGGGACAGGGGCCGACAATGAAAAACTGTTTTTT. As protein: CASSVGTGADNEKLFF.